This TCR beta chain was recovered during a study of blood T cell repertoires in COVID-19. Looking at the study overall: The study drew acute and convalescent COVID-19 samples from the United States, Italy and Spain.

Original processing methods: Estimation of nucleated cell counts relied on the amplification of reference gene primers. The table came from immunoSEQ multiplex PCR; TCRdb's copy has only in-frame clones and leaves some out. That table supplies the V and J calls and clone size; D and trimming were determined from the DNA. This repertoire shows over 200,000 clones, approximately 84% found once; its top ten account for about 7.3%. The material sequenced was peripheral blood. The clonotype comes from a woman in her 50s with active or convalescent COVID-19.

The CDR3 sequence is CAIGEGPEAFF. DNA of the CDR3: TGTGCCATCGGGGAGGGCCCTGAAGCTTTCTTT. The chain links TRBV10-3 to TRBJ1-1; D not resolved. From germline, CDR1 is ENHRY and CDR2 SYGVKD. V was clipped by 8 bases and J by 6 bases, with 10 bases between them. The CDR3 extends over 11 amino acids.